One sample yielded the 27 T cell receptor beta chains listed below, sequenced in a study of Tregs in tolerant kidney transplant recipients. Mixed chimerism was transient after nonmyeloablative marrow transplants from related graft donors. Here immunoSEQ multiplex PCR was the method, and the copy in TCRdb shows in-frame clones only, minus some. The sample features roughly 6,700 clones, with 5.5% to 6.5% in its top ten. The sample here was CD4+ T cells from blood (PBMCs), taken 6 months after the transplant. Receptors were obtained from a human patient who received a combined kidney and bone marrow transplant. Some of the T cells may derive from the graft donor.

Concerning this clone itself: The CDR3 end is not reached by the read, which stops 3 residues before it; the germline J gene fills it in. The genes are TRBV28 and TRBJ2-3, with D perhaps TRBD2 (6 bases). V gave up 7 bases and J gave up 4 bases, with 12 bases separating them. CDR3 length: 13 amino acids. CDR1 MDHEN and CDR2 SYDVKM come from the germline V gene. CDR3 protein: CASKGGIADTQYF. The DNA read from the CDR3 is TGTGCCAGCAAGGGCGGGATTGCAGATACG.

A note on this clone: The sequence runs out 3 residues before the end of the CDR3; the remainder is reconstructed from the germline J gene. J is TRBJ2-6 and V is TRBV19, with 7 bases fitting TRBD2. J was trimmed by 4 bases and V by 6 bases; bases with no gene match: 12. This CDR3 is built from 17 residues. Germline CDR1 is LNHDA and CDR2 is SQIVND (reference sequence). This CDR3 reads CASSSGMRALGANVLTF. The DNA read from the CDR3 is TGTGCCAGTAGCAGCGGGATGAGGGCACTCGGGGCCAACGTC.

About this clone: The read finishes 3 residues shy of the CDR3 end, and the germline J gene is used to complete it. This sequence joins TRBV28 and TRBJ1-2; D ambiguous. Trimming shortened V by 2 bases and J by 4 bases, and 8 bases separated the two germline ends. The CDR3 is 13 amino acids. Germline CDR1 reads MDHEN; CDR2 reads SYDVKM. The CDR3 DNA, read in part, is TGTGCCAGCAGTTTAGAGGGCACCTATGGC. Protein sequence: CASSLEGTYG. The entire CDR3 reads CASSLEGTYGYTF.

To note about this clone: Read data end 3 residues before the CDR3 end; the end is taken from the germline J gene. The chain couples TRBV5-5 to TRBJ1-1; possible D gene TRBD1, 5 bases. Deletions cut 5 bases from V and 2 bases from J, with 10 bases between. The germline V gene encodes CDR1 SGHKS and CDR2 YYEKEE (reference sequence). The CDR3 loop spans 13 amino acids. Partial CDR3 DNA: TGTGCCAGCAGTTACCAGGGAAACACTGAA. This encodes CASSYQGNTE. The entire CDR3 protein reads CASSYQGNTEAFF.

For this clone: The DNA ends 3 residues before the CDR3 does, and the rest of the CDR3 is filled in from the germline J gene. The rearrangement joins TRBV2 to TRBJ1-2; a weak D match, TRBD1 (6 bases). Deletions cut 2 bases from V and 5 bases from J, with 9 bases between. From germline, CDR1 is SNHLY and CDR2 FYNNEI. CDR3 size: 13 residues. This chain's CDR3 is CASSERQVYGYTF. The part of the CDR3 DNA that was read is TGTGCCAGCAGTGAAAGACAGGTTTATGGC.

For this clone: With the read ending 3 residues before the CDR3 end, the germline J gene is used to fill in that end. This chain connects TRBV20-1 to TRBJ2-2; TRBD1 matches at 7 bases. V was clipped by 1 base and J by 4 bases; unmatched bases: 3. CDR1 is DFQATT and CDR2 is SNEGSKA in the germline V gene (reference sequence). The CDR3 length is 14 residues. The chain's CDR3 is CSARAGGPTGELFF. The part of the CDR3 DNA that was read is TGCAGTGCTAGAGCAGGGGGTCCCACCGGGGAG.

On this clone itself: The read terminates 3 residues ahead of where the CDR3 ends, so the germline J gene completes it. The chain employs TRBV5-1 and TRBJ2-3; unclear D gene. Trimming removed 0 bases at V and 6 bases at J, with 11 bases between. Germline CDR1 reads SGHRS; CDR2 reads YFSETQ. CDR3 length: 14 amino acids. The CDR3: CASSLGSGRDTQYF. The sequenced CDR3 bases are TGCGCCAGCAGCTTGGGTTCAGGCAGGGATACG.

With respect to this clone: The read is 3 residues too short to cover the CDR3 end, so that end is filled in from the germline J gene. The genes are TRBV5-1 and TRBJ1-1; tentatively, D is TRBD1 (6 bases). Trimming removed 3 bases from V and 7 bases from J, with 19 bases in between. CDR1 is SGHRS, CDR2 YFSETQ, per germline. The CDR3 is 15 amino acids. The sequenced CDR3 bases are TGCGCCAGCAGCTGGGGGAGGGGGTTGCAAGGTGAA. This gives the protein CASSWGRGLQGE. The full-length CDR3 reads as CASSWGRGLQGEAFF.

Frequency places this clone as medium-sized. CDR3 DNA (partial): TGTGCCAGCTCACCCGGGGCTGGGACAGGGTTGGAAAAA. Amino acids: CASSPGAGTGLEK. In full, the CDR3 reads CASSPGAGTGLEKLFF. The V and J genes are TRBV18 and TRBJ1-4, with 9 bases aligning to TRBD1. The read falls 3 residues short of the CDR3 end, and the missing part is taken from the germline J gene. The V gene end was trimmed by 3 bases and the J gene end by 8 bases; junction bases not matched to a gene: 10. Germline CDR1 KGHSH, CDR2 LQKENI. This CDR3 spans 16 amino acids.

As concerns this clone: The read ends 3 residues shy of where the CDR3 ends; the end is completed using the germline J gene. The chain carries TRBV19 and TRBJ1-5, with TRBD1 as a possible D gene (5 bases). CDR3 size: 14 residues. Deletions cut 1 base from V and 4 bases from J, with 8 bases between. Germline CDR1 reads LNHDA; CDR2 reads SQIVND (reference sequence). CDR3 DNA, as far as it was read: TGTGCCAGTAGTATAGTGGGGGGGAATCAGCCC. This translates into CASSIVGGNQP. The CDR3 reads in full as CASSIVGGNQPQHF.

On this clone itself: The read ends 3 residues before the CDR3 terminus; that terminus is restored from the germline J gene. The V and J genes are TRBV28 and TRBJ1-1; no definite D call. The CDR3 is 15 amino acids. The V end was cut by 8 bases, the J end by 4 bases, with 20 bases between. Germline assignment: CDR1 MDHEN and CDR2 SYDVKM. The CDR3 bases that were read are TGTGCCAGCCCCCCAAATCGCGGCGAGACCACTGAA. Amino acid sequence: CASPPNRGETTE. From start to end, the CDR3 is CASPPNRGETTEAFF. The full variable domain, rest sourced from reference TRBV28 and TRBJ1-1, is DVKVTQSSRYLVKRTGEKVFLECVQDMDHENMFWYRQDPGLGLRLIYFSYDVKMKEKGDIPEGYSVSREKKERFSLILESASTNQTSMYLCASPPNRGETTEAFFGQGTRLTVV.

Note on this clone: The sequenced fragment ends 3 residues before the CDR3 boundary, so the rest is inferred from the germline J gene. The genes are TRBV24-1 and TRBJ2-5; D perhaps matches TRBD1 (5 bases). This CDR3 is built from 18 residues. Trimming took 2 bases from V and 5 from J, leaving 23 bases between them. From germline, CDR1 is KGHDR and CDR2 SFDVKD. CDR3 bases read: TGTGCCACCAGTGATTCTGAGACCAACTGGTGGGGCGAGGAGACC. Translation gives CATSDSETNWWGEET. The full CDR3 sequence reads CATSDSETNWWGEETQYF.

Concerning this clone: The read terminates 3 residues ahead of where the CDR3 ends, so the germline J gene completes it. The chain combines TRBV4-1 with TRBJ2-2, with TRBD1 as a possible D gene (6 bases). The CDR3 has 17 amino acids. Looked up from germline, CDR1 is MGHRA and CDR2 is YSYEKL. Trimming took off 3 bases at V and 5 bases at J, with 19 bases between the two ends. The CDR3 region is CASSHFTGGRGTGELFF. The sequenced part of the CDR3 DNA is TGCGCCAGCAGCCACTTTACAGGAGGAAGGGGGACCGGGGAG.

A note on this clone: The read terminates 3 residues ahead of where the CDR3 ends, so the germline J gene completes it. The rearrangement links TRBV10-3 to TRBJ2-3; 7 bases are shared with TRBD2. Germline V gives CDR1 ENHRY, CDR2 SYGVKD. J was trimmed by 0 bases and V by 7 bases; bases with no gene match: 13. CDR3 size: 17 residues. The sequenced CDR3 bases are TGTGCCATCACCCCCAGCGGACTAGAAACCAGCACAGATACG. The encoded protein is CAITPSGLETSTDT. The entire CDR3 protein is CAITPSGLETSTDTQYF.

Measured by frequency, this clone is medium-sized. The read ends 3 residues shy of where the CDR3 ends; the end is completed using the germline J gene. The rearrangement links TRBV5-1 to TRBJ1-1, with D maybe TRBD1 (5 bases). CDR1 and CDR2 from the germline V gene are SGHRS and YFSETQ. The CDR3 totals 14 residues. The V and J ends lost 6 bases and 3 bases respectively, with 15 bases between them. Partial CDR3 DNA: TGCGCCAGCACAATGGGAGGGGCCGACACTGAA. Translated, it gives CASTMGGADTE. The entire CDR3 is CASTMGGADTEAFF.

Comment on this clone: Read coverage stops 3 residues before the CDR3 terminus; the germline J gene supplies the remainder. This sequence joins TRBV20-1 and TRBJ2-5; 8 positions match TRBD2. Per the germline V gene, CDR1 is DFQATT and CDR2 is SNEGSKA (reference sequence). The V gene end was trimmed by 3 bases and the J gene end by 2 bases; junction bases not matched to a gene: 8. CDR3 length equals 15 residues. The sequenced part of the CDR3 DNA is TGCAGTGCTAGCTATAGCGGGAACGCTCAAGAGACC. Translation gives CSASYSGNAQET. The whole CDR3 reads CSASYSGNAQETQYF.

In regard to this clone: The sequence runs out 3 residues before the end of the CDR3; the remainder is reconstructed from the germline J gene. The rearrangement uses TRBV11-3 and TRBJ2-7; 8 bases match TRBD1. V dropped 1 base and J dropped 6; count of bases not matched to a gene: 2. In germline, CDR1 is SGHNT, CDR2 YENEEA. The CDR3 loop spans 13 amino acids. The DNA read from the CDR3 is TGTGCCAGCAGCTTAGTACAGGGGGGCGAG. Its protein product is CASSLVQGGE. In full, the CDR3 reads CASSLVQGGEQYF.

As to this clone: The observed sequence ends 3 residues before the CDR3 terminus, with the missing tail filled in from the germline J gene. The chain carries TRBV28 and TRBJ2-1; D remains ambiguous. CDR3 length: 15 residues. V lost 8 bases to trimming and J lost 0 bases, with 14 bases between them. Germline values: CDR1 MDHEN, CDR2 SYDVKM. The part of the CDR3 DNA that was read is TGTGCCAGCTTAATGCCTGGCCGCTCCTACAATGAG. Translated: CASLMPGRSYNE. Given in full, the CDR3 is CASLMPGRSYNEQFF.

As concerns this clone: The read ends 3 residues before the CDR3 terminus; that terminus is restored from the germline J gene. The V gene is TRBV11-2, the J gene TRBJ2-5; no clear D gene. The germline gives CDR1 SGHAT, CDR2 FQNNGV. The CDR3 has 14 amino acids. The V end lost 5 bases, the J end lost 0 bases, and 10 bases lay between the germline ends. The CDR3 is CASSRPQDQETQYF. The CDR3 bases that were read are TGTGCCAGCAGCCGACCCCAGGACCAAGAGACC.

With regard to this clone: The CDR3 goes on 3 residues after the read ends, and that part is filled in from the germline J gene. V is TRBV30 and J is TRBJ1-1, with 8 bases lining up with TRBD1. The CDR3 runs 13 residues. Germline CDR1 is GTSNPN and CDR2 is SVGIG (reference sequence). V lost 0 bases to trimming and J lost 7 bases; unmatched junction nucleotides: 4. The CDR3 loop is CAWSVRQGIEAFF. The part of the CDR3 DNA that was read is TGTGCCTGGAGTGTACGACAGGGGATTGAA.

This clone shows up as medium-sized by frequency. Read sequence stops 3 residues before the CDR3 end, and the germline J gene provides the missing end. The chain is built from TRBV5-6 and TRBJ2-1; 9 bases agree with TRBD1. J gave up 9 bases and V 4 bases, and 8 bases lay outside the gene matches. Germline V lookup: CDR1 SGHDT, CDR2 YYEEEE. The CDR3 runs to 14 residues. CDR3 sequence: CASSPGQGVREQFF. The covered CDR3 bases are TGTGCCAGCAGCCCGGGACAGGGTGTACGTGAG. Full variable domain (rest looked up from reference TRBV5-6 and TRBJ2-1): DAGVTQSPTHLIKTRGQQVTLRCSPKSGHDTVSWYQQALGQGPQFIFQYYEEEERQRGNFPDRFSGHQFPNYSSELNVNALLLGDSALYLCASSPGQGVREQFFGPGTRLTVL.

This clone registers medium-sized by frequency. The sequenced fragment ends 3 residues before the CDR3 boundary, so the rest is inferred from the germline J gene. V and J are TRBV30 and TRBJ1-4; possibly TRBD1 for D (6 bases). This CDR3 has 13 residues. Germline loops: CDR1 GTSNPN, CDR2 SVGIG (reference sequence). The V end was cut by 1 base, the J end by 7 bases, with 10 bases between. The CDR3: CAWSAIRGEKLFF. The DNA read from the CDR3 is TGTGCCTGGAGTGCAATCAGGGGTGAAAAA.

With respect to this clone: The read is 3 residues too short to cover the CDR3 end, so that end is filled in from the germline J gene. The chain uses TRBV10-3 and TRBJ1-2; no clear D gene. This CDR3 spans 12 amino acids. Germline CDR1 and CDR2: ENHRY and SYGVKD. Partial CDR3 DNA: TGTGCCATCAGTGCTGCATCTCGGGGC. Protein product: CAISAASRG. The whole CDR3 protein is CAISAASRGYTF.

Comment on this clone: The CDR3 extends 3 residues past the end of the read, so its final part is completed from the germline J gene. This chain links TRBV19 with TRBJ2-7; D is perhaps TRBD1 (6 bases). Trimming removed 4 bases at V and 1 base at J, with 8 bases between. CDR1 is LNHDA and CDR2 is SQIVND in the germline V gene (reference sequence). The CDR3 runs to 13 residues. The CDR3 bases that were read are TGTGCCAGTAGTAGAACAGGGTCCTACGAG. It translates to CASSRTGSYE. The entire CDR3 sequence reads CASSRTGSYEQYF. Full variable domain (rest looked up from reference TRBV19 and TRBJ2-7): DGGITQSPKYLFRKEGQNVTLSCEQNLNHDAMYWYRQDPGQGLRLIYYSQIVNDFQKGDIAEGYSVSREKKESFPLTVTSAQKNPTAFYLCASSRTGSYEQYFGPGTRLTVT.

Concerning this clone itself: The sequence runs out 3 residues before the end of the CDR3; the remainder is reconstructed from the germline J gene. The V gene is TRBV9, the J gene TRBJ2-3, with 10 bases matching TRBD2. The germline V gene has CDR1 SGDLS and CDR2 YYNGEE. This CDR3 is built from 16 residues. V lost 3 bases to trimming and J lost 1 base; unmatched junction nucleotides: 5. Here the CDR3 reads CASSGSGTSGTDTQYF. The part of the CDR3 DNA that was read is TGTGCCAGCAGCGGCTCCGGGACTAGCGGCACAGATACG.

Remarks on this clone: One junction end disagrees with the germline gene, perhaps due to a read error. The sequenced fragment ends 3 residues before the CDR3 boundary, so the rest is inferred from the germline J gene. The rearrangement links TRBV4-2 to TRBJ2-5, with 10 bases lining up with TRBD1. The germline gives CDR1 LGHNA, CDR2 YNFKEQ. The CDR3 consists of 14 residues. CDR3 DNA, as far as it was read: TGCGCCAGCAGCTACGGGACAGGGGTAGAGACC. Its protein is CASSYGTGVET. The full CDR3 protein reads CASSYGTGVETQYF.

About this clone itself: The read stops 3 residues short of the end of the CDR3; the missing end is completed from the germline J gene. The chain joins TRBV20-1 to TRBJ2-1; the match to TRBD2 covers 9 bases. With 5 bases clipped from V and 5 bases from J, the junction kept 7 bases outside the gene matches. The CDR3 covers 14 residues. Germline CDR1 reads DFQATT; CDR2 reads SNEGSKA (reference sequence). The DNA read from the CDR3 is TGCAGTGCTCCGAAAGCGGGAGGAAACAATGAG. Residues: CSAPKAGGNNE. The CDR3 reads in full as CSAPKAGGNNEQFF.